What follows are 14 T cell receptor beta chains derived from one specimen sequenced in a study of T cells after somatic rescue of genetic block. TCRdb's table, derived via immunoSEQ multiplex PCR, lists solely in-frame clones and lacks some. The sample lists 110,000 or so clones; about 89% were seen once. The sample was peripheral blood mononuclear cells (PBMCs). The receptor source for this set is a woman aged 18-35 years.

The CDR3 loop is CASSYTGQGGEAFF. CDR3 DNA: TGTGCCAGCAGTTACACCGGACAGGGTGGTGAAGCTTTCTTT. This chain uses TRBV6-5 with TRBJ1-1, with TRBD1 identical over 8 bases. This CDR3 contains 14 residues. Germline CDR1 reads MNHEY; CDR2 reads SVGAGI. The junction had 6 bases not matched to a gene; V was cut back by 2 bases and J by 7 bases.

The V and J genes are TRBV4-1 and TRBJ2-5; D is unresolved. CDR3 size: 13 residues. Germline values: CDR1 MGHRA, CDR2 YSYEKL. Deletions cut 1 base from V and 5 bases from J, with 8 bases between. The CDR3 reads CASSQASSETQYF. Here the CDR3 DNA reads TGCGCCAGCAGCCAAGCGTCGTCGGAGACCCAGTACTTC.

This clone was seen only once. The chain has TRBV5-4 and TRBJ1-1; D might be TRBD1 (5 bases). CDR3 length equals 14 residues. The V end lost 0 bases, the J end lost 6 bases, and 12 bases lay between the germline ends. In germline, CDR1 is SGHNT, CDR2 YYREEE (reference sequence). CDR3 sequence: CASSLDWRDPEAFF. As DNA, the CDR3 is TGTGCCAGCAGCTTGGATTGGAGGGACCCTGAAGCTTTCTTT.

This sequence joins TRBV30 and TRBJ1-5; no firm D call. CDR1 and CDR2 from the germline V gene are GTSNPN and SVGIG (reference sequence). The CDR3 loop spans 13 amino acids. Trimming shortened V by 2 bases and J by 0 bases, and 5 bases separated the two germline ends. The CDR3 here is CAWSKDSNQPQHF. The DNA for the CDR3 is TGTGCCTGGAGTAAAGATAGCAATCAGCCCCAGCATTTT.

This sequence joins TRBV4-2 and TRBJ1-1, with D hard to call. Germline assignment: CDR1 LGHNA and CDR2 YNFKEQ. Trimming cost V 0 bases and J 1 base, with 9 bases left between them. This CDR3 is built from 15 residues. CDR3 loop: CASSQDQRTNTEAFF. The DNA of the CDR3 is TGTGCCAGCAGCCAAGATCAGCGGACGAACACTGAAGCTTTCTTT.

This rearrangement joins TRBV19 to TRBJ2-7, with a tentative D call TRBD2 (6 bases). V was trimmed by 5 bases and J by 7 bases, leaving 18 bases between them. The germline CDR1 and CDR2 sequences are LNHDA and SQIVND (reference sequence). This CDR3 spans 14 amino acids. CDR3 loop: CASSPGLPREEQYF. As DNA, the CDR3 is TGTGCCAGTAGTCCGGGACTCCCGAGGGAAGAGCAGTACTTC.

The CDR3 protein is CASRGQDGPYEQYF. CDR3 bases: TGCGCCAGCAGAGGACAGGACGGACCCTACGAGCAGTACTTC. The chain employs TRBV5-1 and TRBJ2-7; 7 bases map to TRBD1. CDR1 is SGHRS, CDR2 YFSETQ, per germline. This CDR3 contains 14 residues. Trimming took 5 bases from V and 2 from J; bases not matched to a gene: 7.

The chain combines TRBV29-1 with TRBJ2-7; 7 bases are a match to TRBD1. V shed 6 bases, J shed 3 bases, and the junction held 11 bases outside the gene matches. Per the germline V gene, CDR1 is SQVTM and CDR2 is ANQGSEA. The CDR3 has 14 amino acids. In DNA, the CDR3 is TGCAGCGTCGCTACCACAGGGGCGAGCTACGAGCAGTACTTC. Encoded protein: CSVATTGASYEQYF.

J is TRBJ2-5 and V is TRBV9; D is possibly TRBD2 (6 bases). CDR1 and CDR2 from the germline V gene are SGDLS and YYNGEE. The CDR3 is made up of 16 amino acids. V dropped 3 bases and J dropped 3 bases, with 18 bases sitting between them. The CDR3 reads CASSASGGTVKETQYF. The CDR3 DNA reads TGTGCCAGCAGCGCGAGTGGAGGGACTGTAAAAGAGACCCAGTACTTC.

The rearrangement uses TRBV2 and TRBJ2-3; D is undetermined. Germline CDR1 reads SNHLY; CDR2 reads FYNNEI. The CDR3 covers 11 residues. Trimming took 6 bases from V and 5 from J, leaving 6 bases between them. DNA for the CDR3: TGTGCCAGCAGCCGGCTAGATACGCAGTATTTT. This translates into CASSRLDTQYF.

The chain joins TRBV9 to TRBJ1-6; D not resolved. CDR3 length: 15 residues. Trimming cost V 7 bases and J 5 bases, with 16 bases left between them. Germline-derived CDR1 and CDR2 are SGDLS and YYNGEE. CDR3: CASGPHGVNNSPLHF. In nucleotides, the CDR3 is TGTGCCAGCGGTCCTCACGGGGTTAATAATTCACCCCTCCACTTT. The whole variable domain, filled in from reference TRBV9 and TRBJ1-6, reads DSGVTQTPKHLITATGQRVTLRCSPRSGDLSVYWYQQSLDQGLQFLIQYYNGEERAKGNILERFSAQQFPDLHSELNLSSLELGDSALYFCASGPHGVNNSPLHFGNGTRLTVT.

The chain uses TRBV9 and TRBJ2-7, with D perhaps TRBD2 (6 bases). Between the trimmed V and J ends, which lost 4 bases and 2 bases, there was a span of 19 bases. This CDR3 has 16 amino acids. In germline, CDR1 is SGDLS, CDR2 YYNGEE. The CDR3 reads CASSPGGNTRTYEQYF. Here the CDR3 DNA reads TGTGCCAGCAGCCCAGGAGGGAATACACGCACCTACGAGCAGTACTTC.

This rearrangement joins TRBV27 to TRBJ1-2; D is undetermined. V lost 4 bases to trimming and J lost 6 bases, with 12 bases between them. Germline V gene lookup returns CDR1 MNHEY and CDR2 SMNVEV (reference sequence). The CDR3 has 13 amino acids. The DNA of the CDR3 is TGTGCCAGCAGTTCCCCCCTTGGTCATGGCTACACCTTC. Its translation: CASSSPLGHGYTF.

This clone was found once. This chain connects TRBV30 to TRBJ2-5; no clear D gene. Germline-derived CDR1 and CDR2 are GTSNPN and SVGIG (reference sequence). Deletions cut 4 bases from V and 6 bases from J, with 9 bases between. The CDR3 has 11 amino acids. The CDR3 region has the DNA TGTGCCTGGAACCCCGGACAGACCCAGTACTTC. Protein: CAWNPGQTQYF.